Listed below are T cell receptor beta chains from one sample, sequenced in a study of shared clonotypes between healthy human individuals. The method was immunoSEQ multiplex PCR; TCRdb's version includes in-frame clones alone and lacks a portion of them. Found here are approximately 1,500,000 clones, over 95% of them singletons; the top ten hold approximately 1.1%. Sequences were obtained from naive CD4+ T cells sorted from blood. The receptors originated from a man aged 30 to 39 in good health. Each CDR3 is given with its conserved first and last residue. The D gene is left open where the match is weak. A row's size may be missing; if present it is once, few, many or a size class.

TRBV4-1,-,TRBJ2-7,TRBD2,CASSQDPGTSPEQYF,TGCGCCAGCAGCCAAGATCCCGGGACTAGTCCCGAGCAGTACTTC
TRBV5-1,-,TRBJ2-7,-,CASSLRQFYEQYF,TGCGCCAGCAGCTTGAGGCAGTTCTACGAGCAGTACTTC
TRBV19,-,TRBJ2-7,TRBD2,CASSTIAGARNEQYF,TGTGCCAGTAGTACCATAGCGGGAGCCCGGAACGAGCAGTACTTC
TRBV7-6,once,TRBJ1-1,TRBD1,CASSPEGAKGAFF,TGTGCCAGCAGCCCAGAGGGGGCAAAAGGAGCTTTCTTT
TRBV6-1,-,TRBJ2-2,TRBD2,CASSELVAGVQGTGELFF,TGTGCCAGCAGTGAATTGGTAGCGGGAGTTCAGGGCACCGGGGAGCTGTTTTTT
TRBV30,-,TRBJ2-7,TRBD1,CAWGQGAAEQYF,TGTGCCTGGGGGCAGGGGGCCGCCGAGCAGTACTTC
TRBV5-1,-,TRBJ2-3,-,CASSLTGRTDTQYF,TGCGCCAGCAGTTTGACAGGGAGGACAGATACGCAGTATTTT
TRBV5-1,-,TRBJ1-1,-,CASSSTLGRVDTEAFF,TGCGCCAGCAGCTCTACCCTGGGGAGGGTGGACACTGAAGCTTTCTTT
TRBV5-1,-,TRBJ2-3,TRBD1,CASSFPTGTGLTDTQYF,TGCGCCAGCAGCTTTCCGACAGGGACGGGGTTGACAGATACGCAGTATTTT
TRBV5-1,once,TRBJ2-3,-,CASSPGGVADTQYF,TGCGCCAGCAGCCCCGGGGGTGTAGCAGATACGCAGTATTTT
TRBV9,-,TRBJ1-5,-,CASSVGVEGNQPQHF,TGTGCCAGCAGCGTAGGGGTCGAGGGCAATCAGCCCCAGCATTTT
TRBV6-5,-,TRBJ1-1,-,CASSTDRNTEAFF,TGTGCCAGCAGTACCGACAGGAACACTGAAGCTTTCTTT
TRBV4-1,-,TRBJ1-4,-,CASSQDWPDNEKLFF,TGCGCCAGCAGCCAAGATTGGCCAGACAATGAAAAACTGTTTTTT
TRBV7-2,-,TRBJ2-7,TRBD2,CASSLSGRARTYEQYF,TGTGCCAGCAGCCTAAGCGGGAGGGCCAGGACCTACGAGCAGTACTTC
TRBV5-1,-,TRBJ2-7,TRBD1,CASSLAGTGGFGEQYF,TGCGCCAGCAGCTTGGCCGGGACAGGGGGTTTCGGCGAGCAGTACTTC
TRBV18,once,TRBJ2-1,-,CASSPPSFEQFF,TGTGCCAGCTCACCTCCGAGCTTTGAGCAGTTCTTC
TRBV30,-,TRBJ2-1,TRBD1,CAWSVLPGQVNEQFF,TGTGCCTGGAGTGTTCTTCCGGGACAGGTCAATGAGCAGTTCTTC
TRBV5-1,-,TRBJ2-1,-,CASATGPSSYNEQFF,TGCGCCAGCGCTACGGGACCGAGCTCCTACAATGAGCAGTTCTTC
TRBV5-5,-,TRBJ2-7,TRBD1,CASSSQGVYEQYF,TGTGCCAGCAGCTCACAGGGGGTCTACGAGCAGTACTTC
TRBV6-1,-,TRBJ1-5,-,CASSGVSNQPQHF,TGTGCCAGCAGCGGGGTTAGCAATCAGCCCCAGCATTTT
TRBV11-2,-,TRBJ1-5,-,CASSLVGGLRQPQHF,TGTGCCAGCAGCTTAGTCGGGGGGCTTCGTCAGCCCCAGCATTTT
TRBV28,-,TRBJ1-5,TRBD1,CASSRDRAVRTQHF,TGTGCCAGCAGCAGGGACAGGGCGGTGAGGACCCAGCATTTT
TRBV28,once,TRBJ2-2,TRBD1,CASRSGGNTGELFF,TGTGCCAGCAGATCAGGGGGGAACACCGGGGAGCTGTTTTTT
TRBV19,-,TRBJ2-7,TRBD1,CASRLGQGFYEQYF,TGTGCCTCCCGGCTGGGACAGGGGTTCTACGAGCAGTACTTC
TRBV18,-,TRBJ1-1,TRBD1,CASSPPQTGLNTEAFF,TGTGCCAGCTCACCACCACAGACAGGGCTGAACACTGAAGCTTTCTTT
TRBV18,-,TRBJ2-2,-,CASSPTRAKGIGELFF,TGTGCCAGCTCACCAACCAGGGCAAAAGGGATCGGGGAGCTGTTTTTT
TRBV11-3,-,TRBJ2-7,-,CASSLEFGASWEQYF,TGTGCCAGCAGCTTAGAGTTTGGGGCTAGCTGGGAGCAGTACTTC
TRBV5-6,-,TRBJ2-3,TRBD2,CASSALAGDGVTDTQYF,TGTGCCAGCAGCGCACTAGCGGGAGACGGCGTCACAGATACGCAGTATTTT
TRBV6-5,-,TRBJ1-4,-,CASSYPRVGEKLFF,TGTGCCAGCAGTTACCCCCGGGTGGGTGAAAAACTGTTTTTT
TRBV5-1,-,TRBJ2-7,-,CASSLAAGINGEQYF,TGCGCCAGCAGCTTGGCTGCAGGGATCAACGGCGAGCAGTACTTC
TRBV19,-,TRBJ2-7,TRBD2,CASSPTGGVQGQYF,TGTGCCAGTAGCCCTACTGGGGGGGTCCAGGGGCAGTACTTC
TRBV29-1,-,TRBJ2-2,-,CSVEVIGRSGELFF,TGCAGCGTTGAAGTTATCGGGCGGTCCGGGGAGCTGTTTTTT
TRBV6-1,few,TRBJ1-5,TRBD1,CASTRDRGFNQPQHF,TGTGCCAGCACCAGGGACAGGGGGTTTAATCAGCCCCAGCATTTT
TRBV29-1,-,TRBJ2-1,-,CSVSGQPGSSYNEQFF,TGCAGCGTTTCTGGACAGCCAGGCAGCTCCTACAATGAGCAGTTCTTC
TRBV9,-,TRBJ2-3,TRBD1,CASSPQGSSDTQYF,TGTGCCAGCAGCCCACAGGGGAGTTCAGATACGCAGTATTTT
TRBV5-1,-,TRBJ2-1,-,CASSFGGTSYNEQFF,TGCGCCAGCAGCTTCGGCGGCACCTCCTACAATGAGCAGTTCTTC
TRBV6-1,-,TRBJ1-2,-,CASRPIGGHYGYTF,TGTGCCAGCAGGCCCATCGGGGGACACTATGGCTACACCTTC
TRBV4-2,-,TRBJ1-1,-,CASSQDRRNTEAFF,TGTGCCAGCAGCCAAGATCGGAGGAACACTGAAGCTTTCTTT
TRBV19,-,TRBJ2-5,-,CASSVRRAGVGETQYF,TGTGCCAGTAGTGTTAGAAGGGCCGGCGTCGGAGAGACCCAGTACTTC
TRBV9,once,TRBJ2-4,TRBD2,CASSVGLAGQNIQYF,TGTGCCAGCAGCGTAGGACTAGCGGGCCAAAACATTCAGTACTTC
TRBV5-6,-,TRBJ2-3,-,CASSPRTHGTQYF,TGTGCCAGCAGCCCCAGAACCCACGGTACGCAGTATTTT
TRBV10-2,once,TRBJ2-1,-,CASKGDLSSYNEQFF,TGCGCCAGCAAGGGAGACCTCAGCTCCTACAATGAGCAGTTCTTC
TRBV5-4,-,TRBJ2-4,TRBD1,CASSLSRTGGNIQYF,TGTGCCAGCAGCTTGAGTAGGACAGGGGGCAACATTCAGTACTTC
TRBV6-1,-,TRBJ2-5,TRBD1,CASSRDRAQETQYF,TGTGCCAGCAGCAGGGACAGGGCCCAAGAGACCCAGTACTTC
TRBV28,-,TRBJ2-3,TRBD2,CASSVAGGLSTDTQYF,TGTGCCAGCAGTGTAGCGGGAGGACTTAGCACAGATACGCAGTATTTT
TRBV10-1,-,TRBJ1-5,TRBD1,CASSDGQAGQPQHF,TGCGCCAGCAGTGATGGACAGGCTGGTCAGCCCCAGCATTTT
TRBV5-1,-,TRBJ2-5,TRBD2,CASRASSGQETQYF,TGCGCCAGCAGAGCCTCTAGCGGACAAGAGACCCAGTACTTC